The TCR beta chain described here comes from a study of CD8 T cells in ankylosing spondylitis. Whole-study findings and limits: The study looked at matched synovial fluid samples from ankylosing spondylitis patients. Disease-linked clones were reported to be significantly enriched there. Seemingly characteristic of ankylosing spondylitis blood was a TCR beta motif consisting of 7 or 8 highly homologous variants.

By quantitative 5'-RACE with molecular barcodes, the TCR beta libraries were made. TCRdb re-called the 5' RACE reads through MiXCR, storing one row per CDR3 protein. Among some 220,000 distinct CDR3 sequences, 8% to 10% were seen once, and the ten largest hold about 5%. Of note for this clonotype: What it binds is unknown. This clone may be a read error of a much larger clone one base away.

The CDR3 has 14 residues. The sequence was obtained from a female donor with ankylosing spondylitis or in good health (not recorded which). This chain links TRBV12-3 or TRBV12-4 with TRBJ2-4; the D is unclear. The sample consisted of blood, either unsorted or a sorted T cell fraction (not recorded which). CDR3 coding DNA: TGTGCCAGCACCTTAGCAGGAGCCAAAAACATTCGGTACTTC. Translation: CASTLAGAKNIRYF.